This T cell receptor (beta chain) was sequenced during a study of identical twins. General study results and limits: Twins showed weaker excess sharing in their beta out-of-frame sequences. Within monozygotic twins, out-of-frame TCR alpha sharing was underestimated by the models.

This clonotype was picked up a small number of times. The antigen is not known. The CDR3 is made up of 15 amino acids. Trimming took off 0 bases at V and 2 bases at J, with 12 bases between the two ends. Germline V gene data show CDR1 as SGHRS and CDR2 as YFSETQ. Via MiXCR, TCRdb re-called the 5' RACE reads, giving one row per CDR3 protein. The sample comprises some 460,000 distinct CDR3 sequences, about 14% of which are singletons, and around 0.48% rests with the top ten. These data were also filed under a second study, of yellow fever vaccine responses in identical twins.

Sequenced input: CD4+ T cells sorted from blood. The gene calls are TRBV5-1 and TRBJ2-7; the D is unclear. The clonotype originates from a young woman in good health. The CDR3 is CASSLEGLTTYEQYF. The DNA for the CDR3 is TGCGCCAGCAGCTTGGAAGGGCTAACAACCTACGAGCAGTACTTC. Based on the CDR3 plus reference TRBV5-1 and TRBJ2-7, the full variable domain is KAGVTQTPRYLIKTRGQQVTLSCSPISGHRSVSWYQQTPGQGLQFLFEYFSETQRNKGNFPGRFSGRQFSNSRSEMNVSTLELGDSALYLCASSLEGLTTYEQYFGPGTRLTVT.